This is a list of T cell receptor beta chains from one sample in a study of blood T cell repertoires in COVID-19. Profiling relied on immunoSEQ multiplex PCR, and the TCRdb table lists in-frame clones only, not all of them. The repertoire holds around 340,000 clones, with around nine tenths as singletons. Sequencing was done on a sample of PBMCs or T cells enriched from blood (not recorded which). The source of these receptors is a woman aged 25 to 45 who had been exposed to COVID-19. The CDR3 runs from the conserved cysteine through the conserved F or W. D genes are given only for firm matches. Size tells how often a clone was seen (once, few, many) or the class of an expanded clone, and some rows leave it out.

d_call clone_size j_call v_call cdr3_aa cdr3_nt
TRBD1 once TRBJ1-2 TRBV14 CASSSHLQGADGYTF TGTGCCAGCAGTTCGCACCTACAGGGGGCTGATGGCTACACCTTC
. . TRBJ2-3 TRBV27 CASSVTRIQGPDTQYF TGTGCCAGCAGTGTAACTCGCATTCAGGGGCCAGATACGCAGTATTTT
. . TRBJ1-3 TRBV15 CATSRDKNSGNTIYF TGTGCCACCAGCAGAGATAAAAACTCTGGAAACACCATATATTTT
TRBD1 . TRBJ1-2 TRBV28 CASSFTGDYGYTF TGTGCCAGCAGTTTCACAGGGGACTATGGCTACACCTTC
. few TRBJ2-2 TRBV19 CASTLNGLLLNTGELFF TGTGCCAGTACCTTAAACGGACTGCTGCTGAACACCGGGGAGCTGTTTTTT
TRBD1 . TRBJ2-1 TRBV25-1 CASSEFLEGADEQFF TGTGCCAGCAGTGAATTCCTAGAGGGGGCGGATGAGCAGTTCTTC
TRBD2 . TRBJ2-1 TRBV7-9 CASSLTGLASDEQFF TGTGCCAGCAGTCTGACCGGACTAGCGTCGGATGAGCAGTTCTTC
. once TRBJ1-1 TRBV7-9 CASSPGPMNTEAFF TGTGCCAGCAGCCCCGGTCCTATGAACACTGAAGCTTTCTTT
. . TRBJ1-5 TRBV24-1 CATSNSPNQPQHF TGTGCCACCAGTAATAGTCCAAATCAGCCCCAGCATTTT
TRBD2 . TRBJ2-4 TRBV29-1 CSVVGLAVNIQYF TGCAGCGTCGTCGGCCTAGCGGTGAACATTCAGTACTTC
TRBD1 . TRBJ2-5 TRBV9 CASSVATRGQETQYF TGTGCCAGCAGCGTAGCTACCAGGGGGCAAGAGACCCAGTACTTC
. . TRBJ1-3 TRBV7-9 CASSLSPRQLTSGNTIYF TGTGCCAGCAGCTTAAGCCCCAGACAGCTAACCTCTGGAAACACCATATATTTT
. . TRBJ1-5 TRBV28 CASSSAAGAGNQPQHF TGTGCCAGCAGTTCAGCCGCGGGGGCTGGGAATCAGCCCCAGCATTTT
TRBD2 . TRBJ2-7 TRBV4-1 CASSQGPLAGGDEQYF TGCGCCAGCAGCCAAGGTCCCCTAGCGGGAGGGGACGAGCAGTACTTC
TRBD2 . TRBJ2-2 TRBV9 CASSLSGSSGTGELFF TGTGCCAGCAGCCTTAGCGGGAGTTCGGGAACCGGGGAGCTGTTTTTT
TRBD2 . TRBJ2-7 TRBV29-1 CSFRTSSYEQYF TGCAGCTTTAGGACTAGCTCCTACGAGCAGTACTTC
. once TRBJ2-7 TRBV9 CASSVGLVAYEQYF TGTGCCAGCAGCGTAGGACTAGTAGCCTACGAGCAGTACTTC
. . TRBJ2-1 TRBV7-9 CASSPIDEVGNEQFF TGTGCCAGCAGCCCAATCGACGAGGTGGGCAATGAGCAGTTCTTC
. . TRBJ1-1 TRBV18 CASGGQRDTEAFF TGTGCCAGCGGGGGACAAAGGGACACTGAAGCTTTCTTT
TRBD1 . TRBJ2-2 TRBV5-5 CASSVGQGARTGELFF TGTGCCAGCAGCGTGGGACAGGGGGCAAGAACCGGGGAGCTGTTTTTT
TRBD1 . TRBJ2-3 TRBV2 CASSRPGLPGGLSDTQYF TGTGCCAGCTCCCGACCGGGGCTGCCAGGGGGCCTTTCTGATACGCAGTATTTT
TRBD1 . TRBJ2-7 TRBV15 CATSNKQGPTYEQYF TGTGCCACCAGCAACAAACAGGGGCCGACCTACGAGCAGTACTTC
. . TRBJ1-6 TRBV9 CASSFDEGRDSPLHF TGTGCCAGCAGCTTCGATGAGGGAAGGGATTCACCCCTCCACTTT
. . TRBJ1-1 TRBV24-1 CATSDGGGNTEAFF TGTGCCACCAGTGATGGGGGGGGGAACACTGAAGCTTTCTTT
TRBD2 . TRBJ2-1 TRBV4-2 CASSQEGTSVNEQFF TGTGCCAGCAGCCAAGAGGGTACTAGCGTTAATGAGCAGTTCTTC
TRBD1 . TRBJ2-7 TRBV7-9 CASSRLGQGYEQYF TGTGCCAGCAGCCGATTGGGACAGGGCTACGAGCAGTACTTC
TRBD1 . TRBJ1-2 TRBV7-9 CASSPQGQGHYGYTF TGTGCCAGCAGCCCCCAAGGACAGGGCCACTATGGCTACACCTTC
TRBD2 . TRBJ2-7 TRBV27 CASNQPGAGEQYF TGTGCCAGCAACCAACCCGGAGCGGGAGAGCAGTACTTC
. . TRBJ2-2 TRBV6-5 CASSYAGADTGELFF TGTGCCAGCAGTTACGCGGGGGCGGACACCGGGGAGCTGTTTTTT
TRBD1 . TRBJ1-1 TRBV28 CASSPRQGPNTEAFF TGTGCCAGCAGTCCCCGACAGGGCCCAAACACTGAAGCTTTCTTT
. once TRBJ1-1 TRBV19 CASAEVGGTEAFF TGTGCCAGTGCCGAGGTGGGTGGCACTGAAGCTTTCTTT